This paragraph covers one T cell receptor (beta chain) sequence. Antigen specificity is unknown. This sample stems from a study of CXCR3-negative and CXCR3-positive naive CD8 T cells. Turning to the study itself: Some 130 million TRB reads were obtained in total, which works out to about 1.5 +/- 0.3 million per library.

This CDR3 has 15 amino acids. Looked up from germline, CDR1 is MDHEN and CDR2 is SYDVKM. TRB cDNA was prepared as libraries by UMI-labeled 5' RACE. TCRdb re-called the 5' RACE reads and catalogs CDR3 proteins one per entry, DNA excluded. This sample's table has about 40,000 distinct CDR3 sequences. Study results and caveats: Each naive subset displayed comparably high diversity, whereas memory CD8+ cells displayed much lower diversity. Naive CXCR3-positive and CXCR3-negative cells shared TRBV-TRBJ usage; memory cells diverged.

The sample taken for sequencing was memory CD8+ T cells from blood. The origin of this receptor is a human donor in good health. Some clones in this sample may be carry-over from other donors' samples. This chain uses TRBV28 with TRBJ2-5; TCRdb names TRBD1, which stays unverified in the absence of DNA. CDR3 sequence reads: CASSPTGDPQETQYF.